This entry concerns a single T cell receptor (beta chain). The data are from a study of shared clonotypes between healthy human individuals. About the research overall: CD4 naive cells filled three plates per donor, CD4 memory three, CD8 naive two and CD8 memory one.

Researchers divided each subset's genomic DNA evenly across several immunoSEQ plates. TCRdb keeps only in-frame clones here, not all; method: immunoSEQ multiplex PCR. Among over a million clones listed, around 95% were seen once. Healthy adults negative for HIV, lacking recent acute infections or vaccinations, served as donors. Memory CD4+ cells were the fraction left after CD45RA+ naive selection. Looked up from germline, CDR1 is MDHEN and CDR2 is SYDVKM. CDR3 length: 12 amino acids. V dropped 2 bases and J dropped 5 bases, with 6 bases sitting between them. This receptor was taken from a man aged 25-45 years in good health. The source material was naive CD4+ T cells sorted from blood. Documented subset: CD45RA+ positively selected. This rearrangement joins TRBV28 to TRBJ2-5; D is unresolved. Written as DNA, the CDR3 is TGTGCCAGCAGTTTAAGGGATGAGACCCAGTACTTC. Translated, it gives CASSLRDETQYF.